The clone carrying this T cell receptor beta chain has more than one count but fewer than ten. In the authors' methods: Amplified reference gene primers provided the basis for estimating nucleated cell counts. The method was immunoSEQ multiplex PCR; TCRdb's version includes in-frame clones alone and lacks a portion of them. D and trimming come from the DNA, and the V and J calls and clone size come from that table. The profile covers 200,000 to 250,000 clones, with 84% appearing a single time and 15% to 20% taken by the ten largest. The entry originates in a study of blood T cell repertoires in COVID-19. Study in general: Spain, Italy and the United States supplied samples that represented acute and convalescent COVID-19. Nucleic acid was either cDNA or gDNA, and it came from T cells, B-cell-depleted T cells, or PBMCs.

The germline V gene encodes CDR1 SGHTA and CDR2 FQGNSA. The CDR3 length is 17 residues. V was clipped by 5 bases and J by 4 bases; unmatched bases: 13. The rearrangement uses TRBV7-2 and TRBJ2-2; 7 bases map to TRBD2. This TCR was recovered from a man aged 25 to 40 with active or convalescent COVID-19. Sequenced material: peripheral blood. This chain's CDR3 is CASSPKTGGSVTGELFF. The CDR3 DNA is TGTGCCAGCAGCCCGAAGACGGGGGGTTCGGTCACCGGGGAGCTGTTTTTT.